This T cell receptor (beta chain) was recovered during a study of blood T cell repertoires in COVID-19. Study-wide background: Samples came from the United States, Italy and Spain, spanning acute and convalescent COVID-19.

Sequencing used immunoSEQ multiplex PCR; TCRdb keeps in-frame clones, though not all of them. The table has fewer than 200,000 clones, around 83% seen once. This clone has a handful of counts. The sequence came from a woman aged 45-65 years in a cohort exposed to, infected with or recovered from COVID-19 (not recorded which). Sequences were obtained from PBMCs or T cells enriched from blood (not recorded which).

CDR3 DNA sequence: TGTGCCAGCAGCTTAGCGGGATCCGGGGAGCTGTTTTTT. It specifies CASSLAGSGELFF. This chain connects TRBV11-2 to TRBJ2-2, with D tentatively TRBD2 (5 bases). The ends were cut back, 1 base at V and 6 bases at J, with 6 bases in the middle. There are 13 residues in the CDR3. The germline V gene has CDR1 SGHAT and CDR2 FQNNGV.